The 5 T cell receptor beta chains below all came from one sample that was sequenced in a study of OX40 agonist ivuxolimab in advanced cancers. Libraries were built with the immunoSEQ multiplex PCR assay. TCRdb's version of the immuneACCESS table is confined to in-frame rearrangements and falls short of the full clone set. An unresolved V gene accounts for under half of the shortfall where checked; the remainder is of unknown origin. The sample table shows fewer than 85,000 clones, and less than 90% are seen once. The biggest ten clones account for more than 0.7% of the sample. Material: CD4+ or CD8+ T cells sorted from blood, obtained in a trial of the OX40 agonist ivuxolimab. These receptor sequences come from an adult with an advanced solid tumor such as melanoma, head and neck, liver or kidney cancer.

The chain has TRBV7-2 and TRBJ2-3; 8 positions agree with TRBD2. The CDR3 runs to 16 residues. Germline trimming cut 4 bases from V and 2 bases from J; bases unmatched to any gene: 8. Germline V lookup: CDR1 SGHTA, CDR2 FQGNSA. CDR3 amino acids: CASSSYSGVFTDTQYF. DNA for the CDR3: TGTGCCAGCAGCTCGTATAGCGGGGTCTTCACAGATACGCAGTATTTT.

The chain carries TRBV28 and TRBJ2-5, with TRBD2 matching over 7 bases. With V trimmed by 6 bases and J by 2 bases, 3 bases remained unmatched. CDR3 length: 13 residues. Germline V gives CDR1 MDHEN, CDR2 SYDVKM. CDR3 residues: CASSPGGQETQYF. DNA for the CDR3: TGTGCCAGCAGCCCCGGGGGGCAAGAGACCCAGTACTTC.

V usage is TRBV7-9 and J usage is TRBJ2-1; possibly TRBD2 for D (7 bases). Germline CDR1 SEHNR, CDR2 FQNEAQ (reference sequence). The CDR3 runs to 16 residues. Between the trimmed V and J ends, which lost 5 bases and 1 base, there was a span of 15 bases. CDR3 nucleotides: TGTGCCAGCAGCCGCTGGGGAGGGGGGTCCTACAATGAGCAGTTCTTC. Its translation is CASSRWGGGSYNEQFF.

This clone was counted ten times or more. This sequence joins TRBV19 and TRBJ1-2, with D possibly matching TRBD1 (5 bases). The V end lost 5 bases, the J end lost 8 bases, and 21 bases lay between the germline ends. The CDR3 loop spans 15 amino acids. The germline CDR1 and CDR2 sequences are LNHDA and SQIVND (reference sequence). The CDR3 reads CASSPSGTPSGGYTF. Written as DNA, the CDR3 is TGTGCCAGTAGTCCCTCGGGGACCCCCTCCGGGGGCTACACCTTC. The complete variable domain, with remaining parts taken from reference TRBV19 and TRBJ1-2, reads DGGITQSPKYLFRKEGQNVTLSCEQNLNHDAMYWYRQDPGQGLRLIYYSQIVNDFQKGDIAEGYSVSREKKESFPLTVTSAQKNPTAFYLCASSPSGTPSGGYTFGSGTRLTVV.

V gene TRBV29-1 combines with J gene TRBJ2-6, with D possibly being TRBD1 (6 bases). Trimming pared 4 bases from V and 0 bases from J, leaving 13 bases between. The CDR3 is 16 residues long. CDR1 and CDR2 (germline): SQVTM, ANQGSEA. CDR3: CSVVWTESSGANVLTF. DNA for the CDR3: TGCAGCGTTGTTTGGACAGAGAGCTCTGGGGCCAACGTCCTGACTTTC. Filled out from reference TRBV29-1 and TRBJ2-6, the complete variable domain reads SAVISQKPSRDICQRGTSLTIQCQVDSQVTMMFWYRQQPGQSLTLIATANQGSEATYESGFVIDKFPISRPNLTFSTLTVSNMSPEDSSIYLCSVVWTESSGANVLTFGAGSRLTVL.